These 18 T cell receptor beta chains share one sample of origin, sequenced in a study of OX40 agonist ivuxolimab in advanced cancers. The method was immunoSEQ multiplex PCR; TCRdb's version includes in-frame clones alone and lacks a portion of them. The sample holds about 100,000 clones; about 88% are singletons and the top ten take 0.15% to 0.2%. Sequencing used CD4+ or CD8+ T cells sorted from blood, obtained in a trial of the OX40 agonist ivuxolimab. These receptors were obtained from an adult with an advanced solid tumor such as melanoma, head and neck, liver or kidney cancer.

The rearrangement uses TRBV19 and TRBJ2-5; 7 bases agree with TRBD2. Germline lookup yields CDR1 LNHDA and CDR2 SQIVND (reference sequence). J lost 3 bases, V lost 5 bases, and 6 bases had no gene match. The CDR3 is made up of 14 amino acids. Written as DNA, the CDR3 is TGTGCCAGTAGTTTGCGACTAGCCAAAGAGACCCAGTACTTC. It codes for CASSLRLAKETQYF.

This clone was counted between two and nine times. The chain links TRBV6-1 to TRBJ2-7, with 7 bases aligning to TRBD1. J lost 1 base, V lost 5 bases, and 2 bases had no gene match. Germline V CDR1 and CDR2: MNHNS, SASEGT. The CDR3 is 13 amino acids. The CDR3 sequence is CASSRDRSYEQYF. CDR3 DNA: TGTGCCAGCAGTCGGGACAGATCCTACGAGCAGTACTTC.

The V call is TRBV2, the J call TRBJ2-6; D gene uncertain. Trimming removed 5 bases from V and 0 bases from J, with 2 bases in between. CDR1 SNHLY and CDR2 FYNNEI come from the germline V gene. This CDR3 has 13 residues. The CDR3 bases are TGTGCCAGCAGTTACTCTGGGGCCAACGTCCTGACTTTC. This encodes CASSYSGANVLTF. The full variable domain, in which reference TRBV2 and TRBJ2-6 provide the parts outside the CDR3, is EPEVTQTPSHQVTQMGQEVILRCVPISNHLYFYWYRQILGQKVEFLVSFYNNEISEKSEIFDDQFSVERPDGSNFTLKIRSTKLEDSAMYFCASSYSGANVLTFGAGSRLTVL.

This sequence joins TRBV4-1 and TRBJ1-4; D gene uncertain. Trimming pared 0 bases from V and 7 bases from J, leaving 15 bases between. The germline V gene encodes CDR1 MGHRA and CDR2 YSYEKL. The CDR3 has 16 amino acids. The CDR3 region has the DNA TGCGCCAGCAGCCAAGAGGTTGATCCCCGGGGTGAAAAACTGTTTTTT. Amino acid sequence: CASSQEVDPRGEKLFF.

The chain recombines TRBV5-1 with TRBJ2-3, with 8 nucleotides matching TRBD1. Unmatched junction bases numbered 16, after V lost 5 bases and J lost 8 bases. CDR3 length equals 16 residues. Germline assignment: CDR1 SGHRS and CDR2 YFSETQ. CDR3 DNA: TGCGCCAGCAGATCAGGCGGGACAGGAGGTCCGGGTACGCAGTATTTT. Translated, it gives CASRSGGTGGPGTQYF. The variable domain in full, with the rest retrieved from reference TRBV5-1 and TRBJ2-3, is KAGVTQTPRYLIKTRGQQVTLSCSPISGHRSVSWYQQTPGQGLQFLFEYFSETQRNKGNFPGRFSGRQFSNSRSEMNVSTLELGDSALYLCASRSGGTGGPGTQYFGPGTRLTVL.

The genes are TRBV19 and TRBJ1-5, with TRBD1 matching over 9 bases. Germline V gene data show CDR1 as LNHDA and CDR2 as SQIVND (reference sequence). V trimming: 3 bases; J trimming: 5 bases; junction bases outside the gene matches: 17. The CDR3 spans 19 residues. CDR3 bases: TGTGCCAGTAGTATTAGGATTGGAACAGGGGGCAATTGGGATCAGCCCCAGCATTTT. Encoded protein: CASSIRIGTGGNWDQPQHF. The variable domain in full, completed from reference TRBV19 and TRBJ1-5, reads DGGITQSPKYLFRKEGQNVTLSCEQNLNHDAMYWYRQDPGQGLRLIYYSQIVNDFQKGDIAEGYSVSREKKESFPLTVTSAQKNPTAFYLCASSIRIGTGGNWDQPQHFGDGTRLSIL.

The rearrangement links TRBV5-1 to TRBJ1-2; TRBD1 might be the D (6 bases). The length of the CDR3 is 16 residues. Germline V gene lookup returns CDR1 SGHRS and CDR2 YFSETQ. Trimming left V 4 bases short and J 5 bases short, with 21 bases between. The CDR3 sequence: CASSPTTGSARYGYTF. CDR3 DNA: TGCGCCAGCAGCCCAACAACAGGGTCGGCTAGGTATGGCTACACCTTC.

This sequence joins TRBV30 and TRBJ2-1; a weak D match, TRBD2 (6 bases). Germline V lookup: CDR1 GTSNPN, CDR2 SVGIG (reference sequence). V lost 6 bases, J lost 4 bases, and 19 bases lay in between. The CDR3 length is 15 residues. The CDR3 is CACPGGTGVYNEQFF. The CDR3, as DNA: TGTGCCTGCCCAGGTGGGACGGGGGTATACAATGAGCAGTTCTTC. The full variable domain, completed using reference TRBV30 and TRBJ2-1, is SQTIHQWPATLVQPVGSPLSLECTVEGTSNPNLYWYRQAAGRGLQLLFYSVGIGQISSEVPQNLSASRPQDRQFILSSKKLLLSDSGFYLCACPGGTGVYNEQFFGPGTRLTVL.

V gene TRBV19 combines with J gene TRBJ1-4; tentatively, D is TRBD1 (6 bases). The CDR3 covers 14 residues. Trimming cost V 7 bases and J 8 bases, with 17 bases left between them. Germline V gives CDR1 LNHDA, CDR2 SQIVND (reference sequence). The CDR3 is CASTHGGAREKLFF. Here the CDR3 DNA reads TGTGCCAGTACTCACGGGGGGGCGAGAGAAAAACTGTTTTTT.

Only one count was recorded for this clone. The chain's CDR3 is CAIRGTGSHEQYF. The CDR3 DNA sequence: TGTGCCATCCGGGGGACAGGGAGCCACGAGCAGTACTTC. The chain is built from TRBV28 and TRBJ2-7; 9 bases are a match to TRBD1. There are 13 residues in the CDR3. The V segment lost 10 bases and the J segment 5 bases; nucleotides outside the gene matches: 9. CDR1 MDHEN and CDR2 SYDVKM come from the germline V gene.

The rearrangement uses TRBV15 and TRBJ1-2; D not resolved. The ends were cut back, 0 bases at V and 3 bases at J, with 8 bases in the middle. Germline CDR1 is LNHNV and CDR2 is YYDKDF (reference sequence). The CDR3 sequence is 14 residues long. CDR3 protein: CATSRDRRDYGYTF. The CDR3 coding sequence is TGTGCCACCAGCAGAGATCGCAGAGACTATGGCTACACCTTC.

CDR3 sequence: CASSPPIGQGRTDTQYF. CDR3 nucleotide sequence: TGTGCCAGCAGTCCACCAATTGGACAGGGGAGGACAGATACGCAGTATTTT. The V gene is TRBV28, the J gene TRBJ2-3; 9 nucleotides line up with TRBD1. The V gene's germline CDR1 is MDHEN and CDR2 SYDVKM. The CDR3 sequence is 17 residues long. J gave up 3 bases and V 5 bases, and 12 bases lay outside the gene matches.

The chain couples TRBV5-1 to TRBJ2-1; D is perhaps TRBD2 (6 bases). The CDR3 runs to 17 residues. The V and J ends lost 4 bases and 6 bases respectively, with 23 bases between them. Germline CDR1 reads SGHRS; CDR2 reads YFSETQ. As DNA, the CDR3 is TGCGCCAGCAGCCTTCAAGCTAGCGCCTTCGGACGCAATGAGCAGTTCTTC. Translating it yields CASSLQASAFGRNEQFF.

DNA of the CDR3: TGTGCCAGCAGCTTAGAGGTCGGAAACTACGAGCAGTACTTC. It yields the protein CASSLEVGNYEQYF. The rearrangement links TRBV7-2 to TRBJ2-7; D remains ambiguous. The germline gives CDR1 SGHTA, CDR2 FQGNSA. The CDR3 is 14 amino acids. Trimming pared 1 base from V and 3 bases from J, leaving 10 bases between.

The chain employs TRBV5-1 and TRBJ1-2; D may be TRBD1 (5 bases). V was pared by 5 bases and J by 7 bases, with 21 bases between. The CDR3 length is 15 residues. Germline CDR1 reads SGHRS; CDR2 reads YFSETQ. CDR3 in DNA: TGCGCCAGCAGGCCTCAACCTCAGGGACTAAGTGGCTACACCTTC. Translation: CASRPQPQGLSGYTF.

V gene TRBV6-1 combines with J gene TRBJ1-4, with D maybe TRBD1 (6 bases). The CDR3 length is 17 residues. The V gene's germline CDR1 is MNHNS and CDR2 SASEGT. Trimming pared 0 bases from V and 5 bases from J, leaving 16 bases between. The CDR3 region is CASSEAGGWGRNEKLFF. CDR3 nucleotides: TGTGCCAGCAGTGAAGCGGGGGGCTGGGGGAGGAATGAAAAACTGTTTTTT.

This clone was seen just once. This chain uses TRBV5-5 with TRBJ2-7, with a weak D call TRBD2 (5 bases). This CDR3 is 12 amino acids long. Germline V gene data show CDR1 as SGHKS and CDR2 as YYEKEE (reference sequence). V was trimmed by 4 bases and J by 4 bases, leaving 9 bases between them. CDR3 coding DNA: TGTGCCAGCAGCCGAACTAGTTACGAGCAGTACTTC. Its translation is CASSRTSYEQYF.

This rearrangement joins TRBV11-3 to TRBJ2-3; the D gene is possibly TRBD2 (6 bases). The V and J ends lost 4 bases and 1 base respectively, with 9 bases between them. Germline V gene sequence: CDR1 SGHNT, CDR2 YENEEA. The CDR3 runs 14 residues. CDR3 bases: TGTGCCAGCAGCTCGGGACTCGGCACAGATACGCAGTATTTT. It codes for CASSSGLGTDTQYF.